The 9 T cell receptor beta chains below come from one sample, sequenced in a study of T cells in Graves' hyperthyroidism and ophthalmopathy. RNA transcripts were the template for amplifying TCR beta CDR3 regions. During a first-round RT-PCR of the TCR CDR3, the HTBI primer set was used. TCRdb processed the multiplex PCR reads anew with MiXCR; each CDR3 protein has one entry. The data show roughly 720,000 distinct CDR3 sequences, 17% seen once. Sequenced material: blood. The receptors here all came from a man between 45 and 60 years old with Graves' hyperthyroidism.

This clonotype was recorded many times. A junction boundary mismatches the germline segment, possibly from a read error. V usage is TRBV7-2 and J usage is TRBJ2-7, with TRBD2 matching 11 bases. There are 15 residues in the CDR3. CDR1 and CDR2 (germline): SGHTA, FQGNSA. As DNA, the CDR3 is TGTGCCAGCAGTTTAGCTGGGACTAGCGGTTACGAGCAGTACTTC. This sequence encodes CASSLAGTSGYEQYF.

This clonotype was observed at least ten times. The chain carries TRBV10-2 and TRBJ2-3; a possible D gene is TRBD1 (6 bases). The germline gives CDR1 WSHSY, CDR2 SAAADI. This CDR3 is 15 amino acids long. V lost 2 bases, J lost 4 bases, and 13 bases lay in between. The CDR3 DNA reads TGCGCCAGCAGTGAGGCAGGGGCAGGGGCAGATACGCAGTATTTT. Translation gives CASSEAGAGADTQYF.

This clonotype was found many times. CDR3 bases: TGTGCCAGCAGTTTAGCAGCGGGAGGTTCCTACAATGAGCAGTTCTTC. Protein sequence: CASSLAAGGSYNEQFF. The chain is built from TRBV27 and TRBJ2-1; 9 bases line up with TRBD2. The germline V gene has CDR1 MNHEY and CDR2 SMNVEV (reference sequence). The J segment lost 1 base and the V segment lost 2 bases, leaving 3 bases of the junction unmatched. The CDR3 spans 16 residues.

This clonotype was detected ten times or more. CDR3 bases: TGTGCCAGCGGGGTAGCGGGAGCCGCCTACAATGAGCAGTTCTTC. It yields the protein CASGVAGAAYNEQFF. This chain uses TRBV2 with TRBJ2-1; 9 bases agree with TRBD2. With 8 bases clipped from V and 2 bases from J, the junction kept 7 bases outside the gene matches. The CDR3 has 15 amino acids. Germline values: CDR1 SNHLY, CDR2 FYNNEI.

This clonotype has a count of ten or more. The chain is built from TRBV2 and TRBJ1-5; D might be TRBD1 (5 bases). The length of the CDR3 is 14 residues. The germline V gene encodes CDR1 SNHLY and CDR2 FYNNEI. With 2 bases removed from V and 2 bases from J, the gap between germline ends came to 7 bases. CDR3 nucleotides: TGTGCCAGCAGTGAACAGGGTCGCAATCAGCCCCAGCATTTT. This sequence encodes CASSEQGRNQPQHF.

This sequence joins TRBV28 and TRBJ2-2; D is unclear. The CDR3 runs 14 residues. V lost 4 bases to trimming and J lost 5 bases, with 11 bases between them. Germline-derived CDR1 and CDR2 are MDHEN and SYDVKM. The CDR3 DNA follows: TGTGCCAGCAGTTCTCACCGACAAACCGGGGAGCTGTTTTTT. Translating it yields CASSSHRQTGELFF.

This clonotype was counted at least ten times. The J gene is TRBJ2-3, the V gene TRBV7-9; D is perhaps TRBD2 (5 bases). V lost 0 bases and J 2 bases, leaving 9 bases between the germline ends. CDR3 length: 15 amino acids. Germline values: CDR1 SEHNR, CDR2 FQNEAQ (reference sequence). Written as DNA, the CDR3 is TGTGCCAGCAGCTTAGCGAGGGCGTACACAGATACGCAGTATTTT. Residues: CASSLARAYTDTQYF.

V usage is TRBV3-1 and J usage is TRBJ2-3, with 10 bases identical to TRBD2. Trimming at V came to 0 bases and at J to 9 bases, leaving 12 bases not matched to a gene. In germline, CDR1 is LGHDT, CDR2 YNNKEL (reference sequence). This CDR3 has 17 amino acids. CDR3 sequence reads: CASSQDLGLAGVLTQYF. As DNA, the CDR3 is TGTGCCAGCAGCCAAGACCTGGGGCTAGCGGGAGTCTTAACGCAGTATTTT.

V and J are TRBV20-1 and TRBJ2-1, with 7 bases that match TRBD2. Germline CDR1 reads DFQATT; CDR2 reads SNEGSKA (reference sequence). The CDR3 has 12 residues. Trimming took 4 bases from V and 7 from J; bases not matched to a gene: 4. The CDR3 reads CSAIGGINEQFF. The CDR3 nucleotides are TGCAGTGCTATCGGGGGGATTAATGAGCAGTTCTTC.